Below are 28 T cell receptor beta chains sequenced from a single sample in a study of beta chain features in type 1 diabetes. Study-wide points: Shorter TCRB CDR3s, moderately but significantly so, were found in Type 1 diabetes patients in all four CD4+ subsets.

Every isolated RNA sample was fully reverse transcribed, so sequencing captured expressed TCRB transcripts. TCRdb's copy holds only in-frame clones and misses some; the assay was immunoSEQ multiplex PCR. The table includes more than 550,000 clones, over 12% detected once. For these TCRs, the target antigens are not known. The sample consisted of naive CD4+ T cells from blood. These receptors were collected from a young man with type 1 diabetes.

This rearrangement joins TRBV7-2 to TRBJ1-5; no definite D call. Per germline, CDR1 SGHTA and CDR2 FQGNSA. CDR3 length equals 13 residues. Trimming took off 5 bases at V and 4 bases at J, with 9 bases between the two ends. The CDR3 region has the DNA TGTGCCAGCAGCACCAGGTTTAATCAGCCCCAGCATTTT. Protein product: CASSTRFNQPQHF.

About this clone: Other DNA sequences in the sample encode the same CDR3. The chain combines TRBV20-1 with TRBJ2-5; maybe TRBD2 (5 bases). The length of the CDR3 is 11 residues. V dropped 6 bases and J dropped 4 bases, with 9 bases sitting between them. In germline, CDR1 is DFQATT, CDR2 SNEGSKA (reference sequence). CDR3 sequence (DNA): TGCAGTGCCCGTCGGGGAGAGACCCAGTACTTC. This encodes CSARRGETQYF.

This clone was recorded a few times. The rearrangement links TRBV29-1 to TRBJ2-7, with 10 bases fitting TRBD1. Germline V CDR1 and CDR2: SQVTM, ANQGSEA. The CDR3 extends over 15 amino acids. The V gene end was trimmed by 2 bases and the J gene end by 5 bases; junction bases not matched to a gene: 9. CDR3 nucleotide sequence: TGCAGCGTTGAAACCCCGGGACAGGGGATCCACGAGCAGTACTTC. It is translated as CSVETPGQGIHEQYF.

This clone has just a few counts. The J gene is TRBJ2-1, the V gene TRBV7-9; 9 positions agree with TRBD1. V lost 2 bases to trimming and J lost 2 bases; unmatched junction nucleotides: 7. There are 17 residues in the CDR3. Germline V lookup: CDR1 SEHNR, CDR2 FQNEAQ (reference sequence). Written as DNA, the CDR3 is TGTGCCAGCAGCTTAACCGGACAGGGGTCGACCTACAATGAGCAGTTCTTC. Translated, it gives CASSLTGQGSTYNEQFF. Full variable domain (outside the CDR3, taken from reference TRBV7-9 and TRBJ2-1): DTGVSQNPRHKITKRGQNVTFRCDPISEHNRLYWYRQTLGQGPEFLTYFQNEAQLEKSRLLSDRFSAERPKGSFSTLEIQRTEQGDSAMYLCASSLTGQGSTYNEQFFGPGTRLTVL.

This chain links TRBV30 with TRBJ1-1; D remains unclear. The V end lost 4 bases, the J end lost 5 bases, and 8 bases lay between the germline ends. Germline CDR1 is GTSNPN and CDR2 is SVGIG (reference sequence). There are 11 residues in the CDR3. The CDR3 coding sequence is TGTGCCTGGAAAACTGTGACTGAAGCTTTCTTT. Its translation: CAWKTVTEAFF.

This clone was picked up a small number of times. V and J are TRBV30 and TRBJ2-1, with 11 bases aligning to TRBD1. The V and J ends lost 4 bases and 7 bases, in that order; junction bases with no gene match: 6. The CDR3 covers 14 residues. Germline V gene lookup returns CDR1 GTSNPN and CDR2 SVGIG (reference sequence). Written as DNA, the CDR3 is TGTGCCTGGATCTCCGGGACAGGGGGGAATGAGCAGTTCTTC. This gives the protein CAWISGTGGNEQFF.

The chain is built from TRBV30 and TRBJ1-4; possible D gene TRBD1, 6 bases. Germline-derived CDR1 and CDR2 are GTSNPN and SVGIG (reference sequence). V lost 0 bases and J 0 bases, leaving 8 bases between the germline ends. This CDR3 comprises 15 residues. The CDR3 sequence is CAWSVPGATNEKLFF. The CDR3 DNA reads as TGTGCCTGGAGTGTACCAGGGGCAACTAATGAAAAACTGTTTTTT. Drawing the rest from reference TRBV30 and TRBJ1-4, the complete variable domain is SQTIHQWPATLVQPVGSPLSLECTVEGTSNPNLYWYRQAAGRGLQLLFYSVGIGQISSEVPQNLSASRPQDRQFILSSKKLLLSDSGFYLCAWSVPGATNEKLFFGSGTQLSVL.

This chain links TRBV28 with TRBJ1-2; the D gene is possibly TRBD1 (6 bases). The CDR3 is made up of 15 amino acids. The V gene's germline CDR1 is MDHEN and CDR2 SYDVKM. Trimming cost V 3 bases and J 7 bases, with 18 bases left between them. Here the CDR3 reads CASSFQGRLISGYTF. CDR3 in DNA: TGTGCCAGCAGTTTCCAGGGGCGCCTTATAAGTGGCTACACCTTC.

This clone turned up a few times. This sequence joins TRBV7-8 and TRBJ1-5; no definite D call. The CDR3 contains 13 residues. V lost 5 bases, J lost 2 bases, and 7 bases lay in between. Germline V gives CDR1 SGHVS, CDR2 FQNEAQ. CDR3 sequence: CASSHGGNQPQHF. CDR3 bases: TGTGCCAGCAGCCACGGGGGCAATCAGCCCCAGCATTTT. The complete variable domain, with remaining parts taken from reference TRBV7-8 and TRBJ1-5, reads GAGVSQSPRYKVAKRGQDVALRCDPISGHVSLFWYQQALGQGPEFLTYFQNEAQLDKSGLPSDRFFAERPEGSVSTLKIQRTQQEDSAVYLCASSHGGNQPQHFGDGTRLSIL.

This clone was observed once. The chain links TRBV18 to TRBJ2-5, with D perhaps TRBD2 (5 bases). The CDR3 covers 13 residues. V was cut by 6 bases and J by 0 bases, with 8 bases left in between. Per germline, CDR1 KGHSH and CDR2 LQKENI. The DNA of the CDR3 is TGTGCCAGCTCCCGAGGGAACCAAGAGACCCAGTACTTC. It yields the protein CASSRGNQETQYF.

The chain links TRBV7-9 to TRBJ1-1; D is ambiguous. Trimming cost V 5 bases and J 5 bases, with 18 bases left between them. CDR1 and CDR2 from the germline V gene are SEHNR and FQNEAQ (reference sequence). There are 15 residues in the CDR3. The CDR3 DNA is TGTGCCAGCAGCCCCGGAGGCGGGCGGGAGACTGAAGCTTTCTTT. It is translated as CASSPGGGRETEAFF.

This clone came up a few times. The chain carries TRBV29-1 and TRBJ1-1; the D is unclear. From germline, CDR1 is SQVTM and CDR2 ANQGSEA. With 6 bases removed from V and 5 bases from J, the gap between germline ends came to 13 bases. The CDR3 is 12 residues long. Written as DNA, the CDR3 is TGCAGCGTACGTGGGGAAAGGACTGAAGCTTTCTTT. Translation gives CSVRGERTEAFF.

The CDR3 nucleotides read TGTGCCAGCAGTGCGTCGTACGGAGGGCGGACTGAAGCTTTCTTT. Its translation: CASSASYGGRTEAFF. The rearrangement uses TRBV2 and TRBJ1-1; D ambiguous. Trimming pared 4 bases from V and 5 bases from J, leaving 17 bases between. Germline CDR1 reads SNHLY; CDR2 reads FYNNEI. The CDR3 is 15 residues long.

There are a few counts of this clone. This chain connects TRBV20-1 to TRBJ2-3; the D is unclear. The V end was cut by 3 bases, the J end by 6 bases, with 7 bases between. The CDR3 contains 11 residues. CDR1 and CDR2 from the germline V gene are DFQATT and SNEGSKA (reference sequence). The CDR3 sequence: CSARFRDTQYF. In DNA form, the CDR3 reads TGCAGTGCTAGGTTCCGGGATACGCAGTATTTT.

The CDR3 is CAWSQGVDNTIYF. The CDR3 nucleotides read TGTGCCTGGAGCCAGGGCGTGGACAACACCATATATTTT. This chain joins TRBV30 and TRBJ1-3; D possibly corresponds to TRBD1 (5 bases). The CDR3 contains 13 residues. Germline V gives CDR1 GTSNPN, CDR2 SVGIG (reference sequence). Trimming cost V 3 bases and J 7 bases, with 13 bases left between them.

The rearrangement links TRBV19 to TRBJ2-1; D is possibly TRBD1 (6 bases). The germline V gene has CDR1 LNHDA and CDR2 SQIVND (reference sequence). The CDR3 length is 13 residues. For the CDR3, the DNA is TGTGCTGCAGGGGAGAGAAACTACAATGAGCAGTTCTTC. This gives the protein CAAGERNYNEQFF.

This clone has more than one count but fewer than ten. The V gene is TRBV20-1, the J gene TRBJ1-1; D gene uncertain. CDR3 size: 9 residues. CDR1 is DFQATT and CDR2 is SNEGSKA in the germline V gene (reference sequence). Trimming cost V 5 bases and J 11 bases, with 9 bases left between them. CDR3 coding DNA: TGCAGTGCTCACCCGGGTGCTTTCTTT. Its translation: CSAHPGAFF.

The chain uses TRBV29-1 and TRBJ2-1; 10 positions match TRBD1. The CDR3 length is 16 residues. J was trimmed by 6 bases and V by 6 bases; bases with no gene match: 14. The V gene's germline CDR1 is SQVTM and CDR2 ANQGSEA. The CDR3 loop reads CSVHTPRTGGVNEQFF. The CDR3 nucleotides read TGCAGCGTCCACACGCCGCGGACAGGGGGGGTCAATGAGCAGTTCTTC.

This chain connects TRBV2 to TRBJ2-3; 7 nucleotides match TRBD2. J lost 3 bases, V lost 3 bases, and 15 bases had no gene match. Germline CDR1 is SNHLY and CDR2 is FYNNEI. CDR3 length: 18 amino acids. The CDR3 DNA sequence: TGTGCCAGCAGTGAGGGCATCCGGACGAAGGGAGGGACAGATACGCAGTATTTT. Its protein is CASSEGIRTKGGTDTQYF.

Details on this clone: This same CDR3 is encoded by further DNA sequences in the sample. V gene TRBV18 combines with J gene TRBJ2-2, with D uncertain. There are 12 residues in the CDR3. The V end lost 2 bases, the J end lost 5 bases, and 3 bases lay between the germline ends. Germline CDR1 is KGHSH and CDR2 is LQKENI. CDR3 DNA: TGTGCCAGCTCACCATCTACCGGGGAGCTGTTTTTT. Amino acid sequence: CASSPSTGELFF. Full variable domain (rest looked up from reference TRBV18 and TRBJ2-2): NAGVMQNPRHLVRRRGQEARLRCSPMKGHSHVYWYRQLPEEGLKFMVYLQKENIIDESGMPKERFSAEFPKEGPSILRIQQVVRGDSAAYFCASSPSTGELFFGEGSRLTVL.

V gene TRBV2 combines with J gene TRBJ1-3; D perhaps matches TRBD1 (6 bases). Germline V gives CDR1 SNHLY, CDR2 FYNNEI. The V gene lost 1 base and the J gene lost 15 bases, with 10 bases spanning the gap. The CDR3 sequence is 11 residues long. CDR3 bases: TGTGCCAGCAGTGAAGAGGGGGGAGCATATTTT. Encoded protein: CASSEEGGAYF.

This clone has just a few counts. CDR3 coding DNA: TGCGCCAGCAGCCCAACCCGCCGGTCCGCCGGGCGCACAGATACGCAGTATTTT. Its translation: CASSPTRRSAGRTDTQYF. The chain carries TRBV4-3 and TRBJ2-3; the D is unclear. In germline, CDR1 is LGHNA, CDR2 YSLEER. The CDR3 has 18 residues. V was trimmed by 4 bases and J by 1 base, leaving 21 bases between them.

This clone showed up just a few times. The genes are TRBV6-5 and TRBJ1-2, with TRBD1 matching 7 bases. Germline-derived CDR1 and CDR2 are MNHEY and SVGAGI. The CDR3 is 14 residues long. The V and J ends lost 5 bases and 1 base, in that order; junction bases with no gene match: 4. The CDR3 coding sequence is TGTGCCAGCAGTAGACAGGGCGATAACTATGGCTACACCTTC. Its protein is CASSRQGDNYGYTF.

There are a few counts of this clone. This chain joins TRBV19 and TRBJ2-3; D gene unclear. Trimming cost V 3 bases and J 4 bases, with 8 bases left between them. The CDR3 has 13 amino acids. CDR1 is LNHDA and CDR2 is SQIVND in the germline V gene (reference sequence). The CDR3 sequence is CASSISAADTQYF. The CDR3 nucleotides are TGTGCCAGTAGTATTTCTGCGGCAGATACGCAGTATTTT.

This chain links TRBV5-4 with TRBJ2-7; 8 nucleotides align to TRBD1. The CDR3 loop spans 15 amino acids. Germline V lookup: CDR1 SGHNT, CDR2 YYREEE (reference sequence). The V gene end was trimmed by 2 bases and the J gene end by 2 bases; junction bases not matched to a gene: 6. CDR3 in amino acids: CASSLGQGMTYEQYF. CDR3 coding DNA: TGTGCCAGCAGCTTAGGACAGGGTATGACCTACGAGCAGTACTTC.

This clone was counted between two and nine times. This sequence joins TRBV4-2 and TRBJ2-7; D is unresolved. Trimming removed 0 bases from V and 1 base from J, with 4 bases in between. The V gene's germline CDR1 is LGHNA and CDR2 YNFKEQ. The length of the CDR3 is 13 residues. This CDR3 is CASSQDVSYEQYF. In DNA, the CDR3 is TGTGCCAGCAGCCAAGACGTATCCTACGAGCAGTACTTC.

A few counts support this clone. The V call is TRBV19, the J call TRBJ2-1; 7 nucleotides align to TRBD2. The length of the CDR3 is 16 residues. V trimming: 0 bases; J trimming: 2 bases; junction bases outside the gene matches: 4. Per the germline V gene, CDR1 is LNHDA and CDR2 is SQIVND (reference sequence). DNA of the CDR3: TGTGCCAGTAGTATAGATAGCGGGCTCCCCTACAATGAGCAGTTCTTC. Encoded protein: CASSIDSGLPYNEQFF.

This clone has only a few counts. V is TRBV7-8 and J is TRBJ2-1; 11 bases line up with TRBD2. The CDR3 consists of 18 residues. Germline CDR1 reads SGHVS; CDR2 reads FQNEAQ. The ends lost 4 bases at V and 5 bases at J; junction bases unmatched: 13. The CDR3, as DNA: TGTGCCAGCAGCTACCGGCTAGCGGGGGGTAGATTTCACAATGAGCAGTTCTTC. It is translated as CASSYRLAGGRFHNEQFF.